This T cell receptor (beta chain) comes out of a study of T-cell reconstitution after alpha-beta-depleted transplantation in children (dated by TCRdb to the mid-2010s). For the wider study: T-cell immune reconstitution after TCRalphabeta/CD19-depleted allogeneic hematopoietic cell transplantation in children was quantitatively tracked in the study by means of TCR repertoire profiling. What the research found in general, with its limitations: Hyperexpanded clone frequencies declined over subsequent months; after one year, T-cell counts and TCRbeta diversity were mostly attributed to newly produced T cells. The apparently early alphabetaT-cell count recovery about two months after transplant was reportedly dependent on only several hundred rapidly expanded clones derived from non-depleted graft cells. In some patients, the high TCRbeta diversity seen at day 60 was put down to recipient T cells and intrathymic progenitors that had survived conditioning.

This clonotype was recorded a few times. What this receptor recognizes is not known. Base qualities are not provided; no much larger clone lies one nucleotide away. The sample's treatment or condition label, decoded: allogeneic hematopoietic cell transplantation with graft depleted of TCRalphabeta T cells and CD19 B cells. Transplant recipients were children who received TCRalphabeta/CD19-depleted allogeneic hematopoietic cell grafts. V drops 4 bases and J drops 0 bases, leaving 8 bases in between. The CDR3 starts with the cysteine, ends with the phenylalanine, and has 14 residues. Only CDR3 DNA is held: 42 bases, read in frame from base 1. From the germline V gene (reference sequence), CDR1 is SEHNR and CDR2 is FQNEAQ. Receptors were amplified or captured by PCR. TCRdb lists the instrument as Illumina HiSeq 2500. TCR library preparation used molecular barcoding, with unique molecular identifiers applied to normalize quantification of the TCRbeta repertoire. TCRdb's own reprocessing of the public reads used fastp at Q25 and MiXCR and kept productive beta chains. When rows share a CDR3 protein, they turn into one entry using the most common DNA and genes. The sample table records around 670,000 distinct CDR3 sequences; approximately 14% of these occur just once. The top ten hold 0.65% to 0.9% of the sample.

Here the sequenced sample was PBMCs, taken before TCRalphabeta/CD19-depleted stem cell transplant. Here the chain combines TRBV7-9 and TRBJ2-3; the D gene is perhaps TRBD2, on 5 matching bases. The sequence was obtained from a girl aged 2 to 9 with congenital amegakaryocytic thrombocytopenia, due to receive a stem cell transplant. CDR3 reads: CASSSRTSTDTQYF. The DNA reads as follows: TGTGCCAGCAGCTCTCGGACTAGCACAGATACGCAGTATTTT.